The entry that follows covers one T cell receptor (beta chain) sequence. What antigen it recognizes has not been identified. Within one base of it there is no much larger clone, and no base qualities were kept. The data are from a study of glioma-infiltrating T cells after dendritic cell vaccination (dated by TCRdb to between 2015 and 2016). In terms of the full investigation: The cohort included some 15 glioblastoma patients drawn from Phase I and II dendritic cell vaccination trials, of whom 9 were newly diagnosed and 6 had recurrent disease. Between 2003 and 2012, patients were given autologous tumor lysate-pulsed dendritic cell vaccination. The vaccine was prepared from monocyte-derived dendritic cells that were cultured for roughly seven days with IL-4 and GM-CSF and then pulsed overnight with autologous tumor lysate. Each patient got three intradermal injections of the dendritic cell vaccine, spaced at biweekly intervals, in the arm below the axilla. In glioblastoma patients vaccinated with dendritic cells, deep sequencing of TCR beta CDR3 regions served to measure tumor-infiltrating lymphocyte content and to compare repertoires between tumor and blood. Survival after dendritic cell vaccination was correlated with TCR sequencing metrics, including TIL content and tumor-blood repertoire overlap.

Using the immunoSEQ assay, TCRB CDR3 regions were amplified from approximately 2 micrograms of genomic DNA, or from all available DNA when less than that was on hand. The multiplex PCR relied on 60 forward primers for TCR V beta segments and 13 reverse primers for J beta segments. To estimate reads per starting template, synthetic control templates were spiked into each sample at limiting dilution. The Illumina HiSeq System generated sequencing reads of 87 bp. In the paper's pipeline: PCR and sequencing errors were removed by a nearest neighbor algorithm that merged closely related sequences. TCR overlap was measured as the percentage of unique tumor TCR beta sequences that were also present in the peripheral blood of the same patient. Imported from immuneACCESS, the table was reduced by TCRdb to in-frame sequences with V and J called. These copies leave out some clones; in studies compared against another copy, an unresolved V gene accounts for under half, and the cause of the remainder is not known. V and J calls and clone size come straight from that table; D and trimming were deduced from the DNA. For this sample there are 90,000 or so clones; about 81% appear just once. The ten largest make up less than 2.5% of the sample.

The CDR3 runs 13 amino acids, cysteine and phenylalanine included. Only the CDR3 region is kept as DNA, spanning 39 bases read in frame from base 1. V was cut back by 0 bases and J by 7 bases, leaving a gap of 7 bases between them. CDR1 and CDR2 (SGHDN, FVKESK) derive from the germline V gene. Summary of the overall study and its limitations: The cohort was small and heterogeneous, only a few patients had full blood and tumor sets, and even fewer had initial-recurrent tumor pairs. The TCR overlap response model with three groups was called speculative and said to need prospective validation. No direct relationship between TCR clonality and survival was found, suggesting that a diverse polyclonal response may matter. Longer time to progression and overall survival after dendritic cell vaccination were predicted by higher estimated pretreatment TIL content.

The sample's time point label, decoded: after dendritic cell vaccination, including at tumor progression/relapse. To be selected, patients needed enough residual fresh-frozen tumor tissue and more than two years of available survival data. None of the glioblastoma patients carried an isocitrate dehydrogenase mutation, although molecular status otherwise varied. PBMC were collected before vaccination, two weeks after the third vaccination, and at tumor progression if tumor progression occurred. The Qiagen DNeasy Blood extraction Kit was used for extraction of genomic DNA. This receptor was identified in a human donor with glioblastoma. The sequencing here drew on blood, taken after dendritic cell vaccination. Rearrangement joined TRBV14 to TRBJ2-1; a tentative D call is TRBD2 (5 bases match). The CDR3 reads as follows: CASSQDRGNEQFF. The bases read TGTGCCAGCAGCCAAGATCGGGGAAATGAGCAGTTCTTC.